This entry is about one T cell receptor (beta chain). These data belong to a study of blood T cell repertoires in COVID-19. Study background: COVID-19 samples, acute and convalescent, were from the United States, Italy and Spain. The analysed material was cDNA or gDNA that came from T cells, B-cell-depleted T cells, or PBMCs.

The CDR3 contains 15 residues. CDR1 is KGHSH, CDR2 LQKENI, per germline. After removal of 0 bases from V and 7 bases from J, the junction contained 3 bases not matched to a gene. Original processing methods: Amplification of reference gene primers was used by the study to estimate nucleated cell counts. TCRdb's table, derived via immunoSEQ multiplex PCR, lists solely in-frame clones and lacks some. Clone size and V and J calls were adopted from that table, with D and trimming inferred from the DNA. The table includes some 60,000 clones, about 91% detected once. This TCR came from a man in his 60s with acute or convalescent COVID-19. The V and J genes are TRBV18 and TRBJ1-4; 9 bases are shared with TRBD1. Sequences were obtained from peripheral blood. The CDR3 bases are TGTGCCAGCTCACCACCGGGGACAGGGCGTGAAAAACTGTTTTTT. Encoded protein: CASSPPGTGREKLFF.